These 17 T cell receptor beta chains share one sample of origin, sequenced in a study of T cells in Graves' hyperthyroidism and ophthalmopathy. The CDR3 regions of TCR beta were amplified from RNA transcripts. The primer set for the first-round RT-PCR of the TCR CDR3 was HTBI. TCRdb independently ran MiXCR on the multiplex PCR reads; one entry per CDR3 protein. The sample lists roughly 500,000 distinct CDR3 sequences, roughly 23% seen once, with approximately 49% in the top ten. The sample was blood. The source of these receptors is a woman in her 70s with Graves' ophthalmopathy.

V gene TRBV20-1 combines with J gene TRBJ1-2; D is perhaps TRBD1 (5 bases). Trimming removed 1 base from V and 3 bases from J, with 12 bases in between. The CDR3 consists of 14 residues. The germline V gene has CDR1 DFQATT and CDR2 SNEGSKA (reference sequence). As DNA, the CDR3 is TGCAGTGCTAGAGGGGTGCAGGGCCACTATGGCTACACCTTC. Its protein is CSARGVQGHYGYTF.

To note about this clonotype: One end of the junction is discordant with germline, which a read error may explain. The gene calls are TRBV30 and TRBJ1-2, with D possibly being TRBD1 (6 bases). CDR1 is GTSNPN, CDR2 SVGIG, per germline (reference sequence). This CDR3 is 14 amino acids long. CDR3 in DNA: TGTGCCCGGAGTGCATGGGACACTAACTATGGCTACACCTTC. Its translation is CARSAWDTNYGYTF. The full variable domain, completed using reference TRBV30 and TRBJ1-2, is SQTIHQWPATLVQPVGSPLSLECTVEGTSNPNLYWYRQAAGRGLQLLFYSVGIGQISSEVPQNLSASRPQDRQFILSSKKLLLSDSGFYLCARSAWDTNYGYTFGSGTRLTVV.

The chain links TRBV3-2 to TRBJ2-7. TRBV3-2 is described as a pseudogene. CDR3 length: 11 residues. The CDR3 protein is CAPSPLWEQYF. CDR3 in DNA: TGTGCCCCCAGCCCCCTTTGGGAGCAGTACTTC.

This clonotype has ten or more counts. This chain uses TRBV9 with TRBJ2-1, with a possible D match to TRBD2 (7 bases). The germline V and J ends were trimmed by 0 bases and 10 bases, with 11 bases remaining between them. The V gene's germline CDR1 is SGDLS and CDR2 YYNGEE. The CDR3 extends over 13 amino acids. The CDR3 DNA reads as TGTGCCAGCAGCGTAGGGGGGGGCCCCGAGCAGTTCTTC. Translation gives CASSVGGGPEQFF.

This clonotype was detected ten times or more. This sequence joins TRBV7-3 and TRBJ2-5, with D tentatively TRBD1 (6 bases). The CDR3 has 14 residues. CDR1 is SGHTA, CDR2 FQGTGA, per germline. Trimming took 1 base from V and 5 from J, leaving 11 bases between them. CDR3 sequence (DNA): TGTGCCAGCAGCTTAAACAGGGATGAGGAGACCCAGTACTTC. It specifies CASSLNRDEETQYF.

This clonotype was found many times. The chain links TRBV2 to TRBJ2-7, with 13 nucleotides matching TRBD2. Germline V gene data show CDR1 as SNHLY and CDR2 as FYNNEI. The CDR3 sequence is 15 residues long. The J segment lost 3 bases and the V segment lost 5 bases, leaving 4 bases of the junction unmatched. CDR3 sequence reads: CASSPGTSGIYEQYF. In DNA, the CDR3 is TGTGCCAGCAGTCCCGGGACTAGCGGGATCTACGAGCAGTACTTC.

This chain links TRBV5-1 with TRBJ2-7, with TRBD2 as a possible D gene (7 bases). The CDR3 is made up of 15 amino acids. CDR1 is SGHRS and CDR2 is YFSETQ in the germline V gene. Trimming pared 0 bases from V and 3 bases from J, leaving 13 bases between. CDR3 sequence reads: CASSLGQGRDYEQYF. The CDR3 DNA reads as TGCGCCAGCAGCTTGGGTCAGGGGAGGGACTACGAGCAGTACTTC.

The rearrangement uses TRBV5-4 and TRBJ2-3; 9 bases agree with TRBD2. Germline CDR1 is SGHNT and CDR2 is YYREEE (reference sequence). V lost 5 bases and J lost 5; bases outside the gene matches: 9. The CDR3 runs to 15 residues. Written as DNA, the CDR3 is TGTGCCAGCAGTTGGCGACTAGCGGATGAAGATACGCAGTATTTT. This codes for CASSWRLADEDTQYF.

The gene calls are TRBV5-4 and TRBJ2-1, with 9 positions matching TRBD2. The germline CDR1 and CDR2 sequences are SGHNT and YYREEE (reference sequence). CDR3 length: 17 amino acids. With V trimmed by 3 bases and J by 10 bases, 17 bases remained unmatched. CDR3 region: CASSSGDGGRARREQFF. The CDR3 DNA sequence: TGTGCCAGCAGCTCGGGAGACGGCGGGAGGGCCAGACGGGAGCAGTTCTTC.

V and J are TRBV24-1 and TRBJ2-1; the D is unclear. Germline CDR1 reads KGHDR; CDR2 reads SFDVKD. CDR3 length: 11 residues. The V and J ends lost 6 bases and 8 bases respectively, with 7 bases between them. CDR3 amino acids: CATSRVHEQFF. CDR3 in DNA: TGTGCCACCAGTAGAGTACATGAGCAGTTCTTC.

There are a few counts of this clonotype. The V gene is TRBV2, the J gene TRBJ2-7; possible D gene TRBD1, 6 bases. V gave up 2 bases and J gave up 9 bases, with 11 bases separating them. This CDR3 region has 12 residues. The germline V gene has CDR1 SNHLY and CDR2 FYNNEI. The CDR3 loop is CASSESQGWQYF. The CDR3 DNA sequence: TGTGCCAGCAGTGAATCACAGGGTTGGCAGTACTTC.

The chain carries TRBV9 and TRBJ2-7; the match to TRBD1 covers 12 bases. Germline trimming cut 3 bases from V and 6 bases from J; bases unmatched to any gene: 4. Germline V gene data show CDR1 as SGDLS and CDR2 as YYNGEE. This CDR3 is 14 amino acids long. Written as DNA, the CDR3 is TGTGCCAGCAGCGCCGGGACAGGGGGCGGCGAGCAGTACTTC. Protein product: CASSAGTGGGEQYF.

This chain joins TRBV20-1 and TRBJ1-1; maybe TRBD1 (5 bases). The CDR3 sequence is 16 residues long. Trimming left V 0 bases short and J 1 base short, with 15 bases between. Per germline, CDR1 DFQATT and CDR2 SNEGSKA (reference sequence). Written as DNA, the CDR3 is TGCAGTGCTAGAGATGGGGGAGGGGCACGGAACACTGAAGCTTTCTTT. Translating gives CSARDGGGARNTEAFF.

This clonotype was recorded a few times. V is TRBV2 and J is TRBJ2-5; D might be TRBD2 (6 bases). CDR1 and CDR2 (germline): SNHLY, FYNNEI. This CDR3 spans 13 amino acids. V dropped 5 bases and J dropped 2 bases, with 9 bases sitting between them. The CDR3 DNA is TGTGCCAGCAGTATAGCGGTTCAAGAGACCCAGTACTTC. Translated, it gives CASSIAVQETQYF.

This clonotype was counted ten times or more. The rearrangement joins TRBV11-2 to TRBJ2-7, with no clear D. The V and J ends lost 1 base and 7 bases respectively, with 8 bases between them. CDR1 is SGHAT and CDR2 is FQNNGV in the germline V gene. The CDR3 spans 12 residues. CDR3 protein: CASSLALREQYF. The CDR3 bases are TGTGCCAGCAGCTTAGCACTTCGGGAGCAGTACTTC.

The J gene is TRBJ1-2, the V gene TRBV19, with D unresolved. Germline loops: CDR1 LNHDA, CDR2 SQIVND (reference sequence). V was pared by 4 bases and J by 2 bases, with 14 bases between. There are 15 residues in the CDR3. The CDR3 loop is CASSTVEGTNYGYTF. DNA for the CDR3: TGTGCCAGTAGTACCGTTGAGGGTACGAACTATGGCTACACCTTC.

This clonotype was counted only a few times. The CDR3 DNA reads TGTGCCAGCAATGGGGCTGCTTTCTTCGAGCAGTACTTC. It codes for CASNGAAFFEQYF. The chain carries TRBV2 and TRBJ2-7; the D gene is possibly TRBD1 (5 bases). The CDR3 sequence is 13 residues long. CDR1 and CDR2 (germline): SNHLY, FYNNEI. Trimming pared 7 bases from V and 6 bases from J, leaving 16 bases between.